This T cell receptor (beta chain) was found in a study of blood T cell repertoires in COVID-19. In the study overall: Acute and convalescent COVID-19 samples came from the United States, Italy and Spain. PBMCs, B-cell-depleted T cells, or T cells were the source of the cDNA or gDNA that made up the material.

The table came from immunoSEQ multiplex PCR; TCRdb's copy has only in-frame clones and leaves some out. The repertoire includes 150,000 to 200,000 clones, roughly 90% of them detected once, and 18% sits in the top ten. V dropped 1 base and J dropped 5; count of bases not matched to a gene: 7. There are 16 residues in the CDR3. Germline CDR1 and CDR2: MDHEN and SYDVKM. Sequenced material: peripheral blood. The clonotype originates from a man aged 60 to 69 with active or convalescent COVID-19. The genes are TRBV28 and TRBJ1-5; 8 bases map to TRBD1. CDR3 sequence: CASSLYQGAGDQPQHF. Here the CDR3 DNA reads TGTGCCAGCAGTTTATATCAGGGGGCGGGGGATCAGCCCCAGCATTTT.